The source of this TCR beta chain is a study of T cells in Graves' hyperthyroidism and ophthalmopathy. Germline V gene data show CDR1 as LNHDA and CDR2 as SQIVND (reference sequence). V was clipped by 3 bases and J by 0 bases, with 6 bases between them. The CDR3 consists of 14 residues. Reasons for excluding patients were uncontrolled infection, other autoimmune disease, pregnancy or lactation. This clonotype has just one count. The source material, RNA transcripts, was used to amplify TCR beta CDR3 regions. The primer set for the first-round RT-PCR of the TCR CDR3 was HTBI. One entry per CDR3 protein results from TCRdb running MiXCR on the multiplex PCR reads. The data contain over 700,000 distinct CDR3 sequences, around a third of them singletons.

The chain is built from TRBV19 and TRBJ1-3; no firm D call. The specimen sequenced was blood. This TCR was recovered from a woman aged 40 to 55 with Graves' hyperthyroidism. The DNA of the CDR3 is TGTGCCAGTAGTATGACGTTCTCTGGAAACACCATATATTTT. Protein: CASSMTFSGNTIYF.